This is a list of T cell receptor beta chains from one sample in a study of cytomegalovirus exposure and HLA in healthy donors. Clones were read by immunoSEQ multiplex PCR, and TCRdb kept only the in-frame ones, dropping some. In all, the sample yields over 80,000 clones. Sequencing was performed on PBMCs. The receptor set was obtained from a girl aged 10-17 years in good health and CMV-seropositive. Each CDR3 is given with its conserved first and last residue. Each record gives: J gene, V gene, D gene, CDR3 protein, CDR3 DNA. A D gene is named only where the DNA matches it firmly.

>TRBJ2-3|TRBV4-1|TRBD2
CASSQARGGSSTDTQYF
TGCGCCAGCAGCCAAGCCCGGGGGGGGTCTAGCACAGATACGCAGTATTTT
>TRBJ2-3|TRBV9|.
CASSVDAGTDTQYF
TGTGCCAGCAGCGTAGATGCGGGCACAGATACGCAGTATTTT
>TRBJ2-5|TRBV19|.
CASTPGFGETQYF
TGTGCCAGTACCCCCGGGTTTGGAGAGACCCAGTACTTC
>TRBJ1-1|TRBV6-6|TRBD1
CASRDRGRTEAFF
TGTGCCAGCAGAGACAGGGGCCGAACTGAAGCTTTCTTT
>TRBJ1-2|TRBV5-4|.
CASSLDPGNYGYTF
TGTGCCAGCAGCTTGGATCCAGGGAACTATGGCTACACCTTC
>TRBJ1-1|TRBV6-7|.
CASSYSSAELNTEAFF
TGTGCCAGCAGTTACTCTTCCGCGGAACTGAACACTGAAGCTTTCTTT
>TRBJ2-7|TRBV5-1|TRBD2
CASKGLESEQYF
TGCGCCAGTAAGGGACTAGAGAGCGAGCAGTACTTC
>TRBJ1-1|TRBV4-1|.
CASSQESVNTEAFF
TGCGCCAGCAGCCAAGAAAGCGTGAACACTGAAGCTTTCTTT
>TRBJ2-2|TRBV10-2|.
CASSGGATGELFF
TGCGCCAGCAGTGGGGGCGCCACCGGGGAGCTGTTTTTT
>TRBJ1-1|TRBV9|.
CASSVDRGSNTEAFF
TGTGCCAGCAGCGTAGATCGAGGGTCGAACACTGAAGCTTTCTTT
>TRBJ1-2|TRBV6-5|TRBD1
CASRRTGGSGYTF
TGTGCCAGCAGAAGGACAGGGGGCTCTGGCTACACCTTC
>TRBJ1-4|TRBV9|.
CASSKVGGKGEKLFF
TGTGCCAGCAGCAAAGTGGGGGGGAAGGGTGAAAAACTGTTTTTT
>TRBJ1-1|TRBV30|.
CAWRRVNTEAFF
TGTGCCTGGAGACGGGTGAACACTGAAGCTTTCTTT
>TRBJ2-2|TRBV6-4|TRBD1
CASSDSDRAGELFF
TGTGCCAGCAGTGACTCAGACAGGGCCGGGGAGCTGTTTTTT
>TRBJ1-5|TRBV28|.
CASSCKQNRDYSNQPQHF
TGTGCCAGCAGCTGTAAACAAAACAGGGACTATAGCAATCAGCCCCAGCATTTT
>TRBJ1-1|TRBV7-6|TRBD1
CASSLRYGTVHTEAFF
TGTGCCAGCAGCTTAAGGTACGGGACAGTACACACTGAAGCTTTCTTT
>TRBJ2-5|TRBV5-4|TRBD2
CASSLDIGLAGGQETQYF
TGTGCCAGCAGCTTGGATATTGGGCTAGCGGGGGGGCAAGAGACCCAGTACTTC
>TRBJ2-7|TRBV27|.
CASSSTSAGGYEQYF
TGTGCCAGCAGTTCCACCTCGGCAGGTGGCTACGAGCAGTACTTC
>TRBJ2-2|TRBV5-1|.
CASSSPQGVGPGELFF
TGCGCCAGCAGCTCACCACAGGGTGTTGGGCCCGGGGAGCTGTTTTTT
>TRBJ1-6|TRBV4-3|.
CASSQEVDSPLHF
TGCGCCAGCAGCCAGGAGGTCGATTCACCCCTCCACTTT
>TRBJ2-4|TRBV9|TRBD1
CASSVGTGKSIQYF
TGTGCCAGCAGCGTAGGGACAGGTAAAAGCATTCAGTACTTC
>TRBJ2-1|TRBV29-1|TRBD1
CSAGQGNSEQFF
TGCAGCGCCGGACAGGGAAATAGTGAGCAGTTCTTC
>TRBJ2-7|TRBV18|.
CASSPRLSAYEQYF
TGTGCCAGCTCACCGAGACTGAGCGCCTACGAGCAGTACTTC
>TRBJ2-4|TRBV5-4|TRBD1
CASSQGTGGPKNIQYF
TGTGCCAGCAGCCAGGGGACAGGGGGGCCCAAAAACATTCAGTACTTC
>TRBJ1-1|TRBV30|.
CAWNRAGAVAFF
TGTGCCTGGAACAGGGCCGGGGCGGTCGCTTTCTTT
>TRBJ1-1|TRBV29-1|TRBD1
CTVQGAQPEAFF
TGCACTGTGCAGGGGGCGCAGCCTGAAGCTTTCTTT
>TRBJ1-5|TRBV5-6|.
CASSSGGQPQHF
TGTGCCAGCAGCTCCGGGGGTCAGCCCCAGCATTTT
>TRBJ1-1|TRBV10-2|TRBD1
CASSEWGQGDTEAFF
TGCGCCAGCAGTGAGTGGGGACAGGGAGACACTGAAGCTTTCTTT
>TRBJ2-7|TRBV13|.
CASSPPGTTYEQYF
TGTGCCAGCAGCCCCCCAGGGACAACCTACGAGCAGTACTTC
>TRBJ2-4|TRBV7-2|.
CASSRDGNIQYF
TGTGCCAGCAGCAGAGATGGAAACATTCAGTACTTC
>TRBJ2-7|TRBV29-1|.
CSVEVGVTGLRYF
TGCAGCGTTGAAGTGGGGGTGACAGGTCTGAGATACTTC
>TRBJ1-6|TRBV9|.
CASSEDRHYNSPLHF
TGTGCCAGCAGCGAAGACAGACATTATAATTCACCCCTCCACTTT
>TRBJ2-5|TRBV5-1|TRBD2
CASRNSGRPNSQETQYF
TGCGCCAGCAGGAATAGCGGGAGACCAAACTCCCAAGAGACCCAGTACTTC
>TRBJ2-5|TRBV5-6|.
CASSFPNVAETQYF
TGTGCCAGCAGCTTCCCGAATGTAGCAGAGACCCAGTACTTC
>TRBJ1-5|TRBV4-3|.
CASSQDWGRQYSNQPQHF
TGCGCCAGCAGCCAAGATTGGGGCCGCCAGTATAGCAATCAGCCCCAGCATTTT
>TRBJ1-5|TRBV5-5|TRBD1
CASSPIQGAGNQPQHF
TGTGCCAGCAGCCCAATACAGGGGGCCGGCAATCAGCCCCAGCATTTT
>TRBJ1-5|TRBV19|TRBD1
CASSIWLSRDRINQPQHF
TGTGCCAGTAGTATCTGGCTGTCCCGGGACAGGATCAATCAGCCCCAGCATTTT
>TRBJ1-5|TRBV7-3|.
CASSSTVNQPQHF
TGTGCCAGCAGTTCTACCGTCAATCAGCCCCAGCATTTT
>TRBJ2-3|TRBV28|TRBD2
CASSSGESTDTQYF
TGTGCCAGCAGTAGCGGGGAGAGCACAGATACGCAGTATTTT
>TRBJ2-2|TRBV2|TRBD2
CASSEVGRANTGELFF
TGTGCCAGCAGTGAAGTGGGGAGGGCGAACACCGGGGAGCTGTTTTTT
>TRBJ2-3|TRBV10-3|TRBD1
CAISRGQGAQKADTQYF
TGTGCCATCAGTCGGGGTCAGGGGGCTCAGAAGGCAGATACGCAGTATTTT
>TRBJ2-2|TRBV6-1|.
CASKRDTGELFF
TGTGCCAGCAAGAGGGACACCGGGGAGCTGTTTTTT
>TRBJ2-3|TRBV9|TRBD2
CASSPWDYLVTDTQYF
TGTGCCAGCAGCCCCTGGGACTACCTCGTGACAGATACGCAGTATTTT
>TRBJ1-4|TRBV7-9|.
CASSLEGIEKLFF
TGTGCCAGCAGCTTAGAGGGGATTGAAAAACTGTTTTTT
>TRBJ2-7|TRBV18|.
CASSPRQAYEQYF
TGTGCCAGCTCACCACGACAGGCCTACGAGCAGTACTTC
>TRBJ2-1|TRBV15|.
CATSKDGYEQFF
TGTGCCACCAGCAAAGACGGGTATGAGCAGTTCTTC
>TRBJ1-6|TRBV2|.
CASSSPQGPNSPLHF
TGTGCCAGCAGTTCCCCGCAGGGGCCCAATTCACCCCTCCACTTT
>TRBJ1-4|TRBV5-1|.
CASSLTGSTNEKLFF
TGCGCCAGCAGCTTGACAGGGAGCACTAATGAAAAACTGTTTTTT
>TRBJ2-7|TRBV10-3|TRBD2
CASSGGWNGGVYEQYF
TGTGCCAGCAGTGGGGGTTGGAACGGGGGGGTCTACGAGCAGTACTTC